According to its frequency, the clone carrying this T cell receptor beta chain is medium-sized. Its target is not known. Germline-derived CDR1 and CDR2 are LNHDA and SQIVND (reference sequence). This CDR3 is built from 15 residues. This record comes from a study of T cell clusters in autoimmune cytopenias. Whole-study findings and limits: Physiological T cell clusters of healthy donors were apparently absent in primary autoimmune cytopenia patients.

TRB was amplified by touch-down multiplex PCR, primer pools A and B combined. Using the multiplex PCR reads, TCRdb records one entry per CDR3 protein without DNA. This sample contains under 15,000 distinct CDR3 sequences. TRB amplification used around 270 ng of peripheral blood genomic DNA. This clonotype was obtained from a human donor with an autoimmune cytopenia or autoimmune hepatitis (not recorded which). J is TRBJ2-2 and V is TRBV19; the TCRdb D gene call, TRBD2, has no DNA to confirm it. The sequenced sample consisted of peripheral blood. The CDR3 reads CASSPVSSGNGELFF.